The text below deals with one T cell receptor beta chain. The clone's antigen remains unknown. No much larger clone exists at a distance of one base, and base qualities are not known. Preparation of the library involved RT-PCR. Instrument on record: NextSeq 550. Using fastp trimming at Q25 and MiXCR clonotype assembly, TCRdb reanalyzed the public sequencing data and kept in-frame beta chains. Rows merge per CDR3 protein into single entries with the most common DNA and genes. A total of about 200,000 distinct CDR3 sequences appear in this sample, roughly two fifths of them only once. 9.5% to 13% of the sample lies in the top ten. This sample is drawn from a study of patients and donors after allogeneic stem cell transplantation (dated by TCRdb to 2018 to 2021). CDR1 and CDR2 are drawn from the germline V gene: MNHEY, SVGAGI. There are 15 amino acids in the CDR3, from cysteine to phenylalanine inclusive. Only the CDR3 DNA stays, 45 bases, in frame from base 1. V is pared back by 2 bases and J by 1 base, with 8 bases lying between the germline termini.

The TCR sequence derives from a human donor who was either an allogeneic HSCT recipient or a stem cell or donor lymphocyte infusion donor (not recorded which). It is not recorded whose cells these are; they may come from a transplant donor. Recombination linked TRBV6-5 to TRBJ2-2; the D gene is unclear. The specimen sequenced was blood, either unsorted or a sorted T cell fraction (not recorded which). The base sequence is TGTGCCAGCAGTTACGATTTCGGGAACACCGGGGAGCTGTTTTTT. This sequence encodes CASSYDFGNTGELFF.